This T cell receptor beta chain was identified in a study of blood T cell repertoires in COVID-19. Looking at the study overall: T cells, B-cell-depleted T cells, or PBMCs provided the cDNA or gDNA that served as material.

Generated by immunoSEQ multiplex PCR, the TCRdb table keeps only in-frame clones and is missing some. Of under 150,000 clones in the sample, roughly 79% were seen once. Germline-derived CDR1 and CDR2 are KGHSH and LQKENI. The CDR3 covers 16 residues. V shed 2 bases, J shed 7 bases, and the junction held 9 bases outside the gene matches. Sequencing was carried out using peripheral blood. This receptor was taken from a human donor with acute or convalescent COVID-19. The donor label of this sample is uncertain. The chain uses TRBV18 and TRBJ2-2, with 8 positions matching TRBD2. CDR3: CASSPSGGIYNGELFF. CDR3 sequence (DNA): TGTGCCAGCTCACCAAGCGGGGGAATCTACAACGGGGAGCTGTTTTTT.